Listed here are 20 T cell receptor beta chains from one sample, sequenced in a study of CD8 T cells in ankylosing spondylitis. One entry per CDR3 protein, called by TCRdb with MiXCR from the 5' RACE reads. The sample holds 250,000 or so distinct CDR3 sequences, 20% to 30% seen once. Material: blood, either unsorted or a sorted T cell fraction (not recorded which). The source of these receptors is a male donor with ankylosing spondylitis or in good health (not recorded which).

In its sample, this clonotype was seen a few times. The CDR3 protein is CSAREWTANTEAFF. DNA of the CDR3: TGCAGTGCTAGAGAATGGACAGCGAACACTGAAGCTTTCTTT. V usage is TRBV20-1 and J usage is TRBJ1-1; possible D gene TRBD1, 6 bases. Germline CDR1 DFQATT, CDR2 SNEGSKA (reference sequence). CDR3 length equals 14 residues. Trimming cost V 0 bases and J 1 base, with 9 bases left between them.

V usage is TRBV20-1 and J usage is TRBJ2-3, with D maybe TRBD2 (7 bases). V was cut by 6 bases and J by 6 bases, with 16 bases left in between. This CDR3 is 13 amino acids long. Germline V CDR1 and CDR2: DFQATT, SNEGSKA (reference sequence). CDR3 coding DNA: TGCAGTGCCCCCCGGGGGGCAGGGGATACGCAGTATTTT. Amino acids: CSAPRGAGDTQYF.

This rearrangement joins TRBV20-1 to TRBJ1-3; unclear D gene. Trimming removed 6 bases from V and 2 bases from J, with 11 bases in between. This CDR3 has 13 residues. Germline CDR1 and CDR2: DFQATT and SNEGSKA (reference sequence). The CDR3 sequence: CSARRVAGNTIYF. CDR3 DNA sequence: TGCAGTGCCCGAAGGGTTGCTGGAAACACCATATATTTT.

The gene calls are TRBV20-1 and TRBJ2-1; the D is unclear. The V gene lost 5 bases and the J gene lost 5 bases, with 16 bases spanning the gap. Looked up from germline, CDR1 is DFQATT and CDR2 is SNEGSKA (reference sequence). The CDR3 loop spans 14 amino acids. CDR3 in amino acids: CSAQGPFRDNEQFF. The DNA for the CDR3 is TGCAGTGCTCAAGGGCCCTTTCGGGACAATGAGCAGTTCTTC.

This clonotype has only a few counts. The chain uses TRBV10-3 and TRBJ2-3, with TRBD1 as a possible D gene (8 bases). Germline values: CDR1 ENHRY, CDR2 SYGVKD. The V and J ends lost 0 bases and 3 bases respectively, with 19 bases between them. The CDR3 contains 18 residues. This CDR3 reads CAISESRGRAGRTDTQYF. DNA of the CDR3: TGTGCCATCAGTGAGTCCAGGGGGCGAGCGGGGAGGACAGATACGCAGTATTTT.

The chain carries TRBV6-5 and TRBJ2-2, with TRBD1 identical over 7 bases. The germline V gene has CDR1 MNHEY and CDR2 SVGAGI. Unmatched junction bases numbered 7, after V lost 7 bases and J lost 2 bases. This CDR3 has 15 amino acids. The CDR3 sequence: CASTPDRTNTGELFF. The CDR3 DNA reads as TGTGCCAGCACCCCGGACAGGACAAACACCGGGGAGCTGTTTTTT.

This sequence joins TRBV5-6 and TRBJ2-5; D perhaps matches TRBD1 (6 bases). The V gene's germline CDR1 is SGHDT and CDR2 YYEEEE. Trimming stripped 0 bases from V and 4 bases from J, with 7 bases between. The CDR3 contains 13 residues. This CDR3 reads CASSLDRVETQYF. As DNA, the CDR3 is TGTGCCAGCAGCTTGGACAGGGTAGAGACCCAGTACTTC.

In this sample, this clonotype turned up a few times. The rearrangement uses TRBV20-1 and TRBJ1-2; no reliable D call. The V end lost 3 bases, the J end lost 4 bases, and 9 bases lay between the germline ends. The CDR3 is 12 amino acids. Germline V gene sequence: CDR1 DFQATT, CDR2 SNEGSKA (reference sequence). The CDR3 nucleotides read TGCAGTGCTAGGGAGGGTCCCTATGGCTACACCTTC. Protein product: CSAREGPYGYTF.

This clonotype has a count of ten or more. The J gene is TRBJ1-1, the V gene TRBV12-3 or TRBV12-4; TRBD1 matches 9 bases. CDR3 length equals 15 residues. V trimming: 5 bases; J trimming: 1 base; junction bases outside the gene matches: 5. The CDR3 protein is CASSTPGQGNTEAFF. CDR3 DNA sequence: TGTGCCAGCAGTACCCCGGGACAGGGGAACACTGAAGCTTTCTTT.

This clonotype turned up a few times. This chain uses TRBV12-3 or TRBV12-4 with TRBJ2-3, with 11 bases matching TRBD2. With 8 bases clipped from V and 5 bases from J, the junction kept 6 bases outside the gene matches. This CDR3 comprises 14 residues. CDR3 in amino acids: CASRSGGAEDTQYF. Written as DNA, the CDR3 is TGTGCCAGCCGTAGCGGGGGGGCTGAAGATACGCAGTATTTT.

The chain couples TRBV15 to TRBJ1-6; D gene unclear. Germline CDR1 and CDR2: LNHNV and YYDKDF (reference sequence). V lost 8 bases, J lost 13 bases, and 21 bases lay in between. The CDR3 is made up of 14 amino acids. In DNA form, the CDR3 reads TGTGCCACCTTGGGCACTCCCAACCTCACCCCCCTCCACTTT. Translating gives CATLGTPNLTPLHF.

This clonotype was observed a handful of times. This chain uses TRBV4-1 with TRBJ2-3; perhaps TRBD2 as D (6 bases). Germline lookup yields CDR1 MGHRA and CDR2 YSYEKL. Between the trimmed V and J ends, which lost 0 bases and 4 bases, there was a span of 17 bases. The CDR3 is 17 residues long. The CDR3 DNA reads as TGCGCCAGCAGCCAAGATGACGGCCCGGGGGTTCCAGATACGCAGTATTTT. It codes for CASSQDDGPGVPDTQYF.

This clonotype was found a few times. The chain has TRBV20-1 and TRBJ2-7; D possibly corresponds to TRBD1 (6 bases). The ends were cut back, 5 bases at V and 5 bases at J, with 16 bases in the middle. CDR1 is DFQATT, CDR2 SNEGSKA, per germline (reference sequence). This CDR3 spans 13 amino acids. CDR3 coding DNA: TGCAGTGCTTCCGGGGAGTGGGGGCACGAGCAGTACTTC. This encodes CSASGEWGHEQYF.

This clonotype was seen at least ten times. The chain recombines TRBV6-6 with TRBJ2-3; no clear D. The CDR3 sequence is 13 residues long. Trimming left V 6 bases short and J 2 bases short, with 9 bases between. Germline-derived CDR1 and CDR2 are MNHNY and SVGAGI (reference sequence). DNA of the CDR3: TGTGCCAGCAGAGTCCAACTCACAGATACGCAGTATTTT. It is translated as CASRVQLTDTQYF.

This clonotype showed up many times. CDR3 nucleotide sequence: TGTGCCAGCAGTTTATCTGGCAGCAACTATGGCTACACCTTC. This translates into CASSLSGSNYGYTF. The chain is built from TRBV27 and TRBJ1-2; D gene unclear. The germline V and J ends were trimmed by 0 bases and 2 bases, with 7 bases remaining between them. The CDR3 is 14 amino acids. CDR1 and CDR2 (germline): MNHEY, SMNVEV (reference sequence).

The genes are TRBV6-5 and TRBJ1-1; the D is unclear. CDR1 is MNHEY, CDR2 SVGAGI, per germline. The CDR3 is made up of 12 amino acids. The germline V and J ends were trimmed by 4 bases and 6 bases, with 9 bases remaining between them. CDR3 in DNA: TGTGCCAGCAGTTCCCGAGTTTCTGAAGCTTTCTTT. Residues: CASSSRVSEAFF.

This clonotype was seen only a few times. The J gene is TRBJ2-7, the V gene TRBV20-1; no clear D. CDR3 size: 13 residues. Germline CDR1 reads DFQATT; CDR2 reads SNEGSKA (reference sequence). Trimming removed 6 bases from V and 0 bases from J, with 12 bases in between. The CDR3: CSAIGRASYEQYF. For the CDR3, the DNA is TGCAGTGCCATTGGACGGGCCTCCTACGAGCAGTACTTC.

This clonotype was seen ten or more times. The rearrangement uses TRBV7-6 and TRBJ2-7; 9 nucleotides align to TRBD1. V shed 4 bases, J shed 2 bases, and the junction held 6 bases outside the gene matches. This CDR3 is built from 15 residues. CDR1 and CDR2 from the germline V gene are SGHVS and FNYEAQ. Here the CDR3 reads CASSSPDRGTYEQYF. In DNA, the CDR3 is TGTGCCAGCAGCTCCCCAGACAGGGGGACCTACGAGCAGTACTTC.

This clonotype showed up just a few times. The V gene is TRBV7-9, the J gene TRBJ1-6, with 11 nucleotides matching TRBD1. The CDR3 length is 17 residues. CDR1 is SEHNR and CDR2 is FQNEAQ in the germline V gene (reference sequence). The trim removed 0 bases at V and 6 bases at J, leaving 4 bases unmatched. The CDR3 sequence: CASSLAGTGGGNSPLHF. DNA for the CDR3: TGTGCCAGCAGCTTAGCCGGGACAGGGGGTGGTAATTCACCCCTCCACTTT.

This rearrangement joins TRBV29-1 to TRBJ1-2; weak D call: TRBD1 (6 bases). Between the trimmed V and J ends, which lost 4 bases and 7 bases, there was a span of 10 bases. The length of the CDR3 is 11 residues. Germline V gene data show CDR1 as SQVTM and CDR2 as ANQGSEA. The CDR3 DNA follows: TGCAGCGTTGGGGACATTGGTGGCTACACCTTC. It translates to CSVGDIGGYTF.